This T cell receptor beta chain was retrieved from a study of regulatory T cells in long-lasting Graves disease. V was clipped by 6 bases and J by 6 bases; unmatched bases: 7. Germline-derived CDR1 and CDR2 are MNHEY and SVGEGT. CDR3 length: 15 amino acids. Time point given: persistent/refractory GD, antithyroid drugs over 5 years with positive TRAb. Following extraction of RNA from PBMCs, that RNA was used to make the TCR library. Building the TCR beta libraries relied on iRepertoire HTBI primers, and CDR3 regions underwent Arm-PCR. MiXCR, run by TCRdb on the multiplex PCR reads, gives a single entry per CDR3 protein. The top ten hold over 6% of the sample, which has a few hundred thousand distinct CDR3 sequences, 20% to 25% seen once.

The TCR was taken from a female donor with Graves disease. The chain recombines TRBV6-2 or TRBV6-3 with TRBJ2-1; 11 bases are shared with TRBD2. The sample consisted of peripheral blood mononuclear cells (PBMCs), taken when the disease was refractory, from a patient treated with antithyroid drugs. The DNA for the CDR3 is TGTGCCAGCAGACTAGCGGGAGAGATCGTCAATGAGCAGTTCTTC. This encodes CASRLAGEIVNEQFF.